This TCR beta chain derives from a study of control samples from healthy donors and cancer patients. Repertoires were generated with immunoSEQ multiplex PCR, while TCRdb's copy carries only in-frame clones and drops some. Counted here are approximately 70,000 clones, roughly 87% occurring once; the ten biggest clones make up around 5.5%. The source material was PBMCs. The sequence came from a man aged 55 to 70 with colorectal cancer.

CDR3 in DNA: TGTGCCAGCAGCCCCCAGGGACCTGGCTACACCTTC. Protein: CASSPQGPGYTF. The chain couples TRBV3-1 (or the pseudogene TRBV3-2) to TRBJ1-2; D possibly corresponds to TRBD1 (5 bases). Per the germline V gene, CDR1 is LGHDT and CDR2 is YNNKEL (reference sequence). There are 12 residues in the CDR3. V gave up 4 bases and J gave up 7 bases, with 10 bases separating them.